This TCR beta chain was retrieved from a study of blood T cell repertoires in COVID-19. The overall study: PBMCs, B-cell-depleted T cells, or T cells provided the cDNA or gDNA that made up the material.

Clinical history as reported by participants underpinned cohort assignment. CDR3 size: 15 residues. Per the germline V gene, CDR1 is SGDLS and CDR2 is YYNGEE. V shed 4 bases, J shed 6 bases, and the junction held 12 bases outside the gene matches. In the original analysis: Amplification of reference gene primers was used by the study to estimate nucleated cell counts. TCRdb's copy holds only in-frame clones and misses some; the assay was immunoSEQ multiplex PCR. V and J calls and clone size follow that table, whereas D and trimming were derived from the DNA. The table has about 270,000 clones, roughly 91% seen once; the top ten hold approximately 2%.

The rearrangement joins TRBV9 to TRBJ2-7, with TRBD1 identical over 8 bases. This clonotype originated in a woman in her sixties or seventies in a cohort exposed to, infected with or recovered from COVID-19 (not recorded which). The specimen sequenced was PBMCs or T cells enriched from blood (not recorded which). CDR3 region: CASSPDRALRGEQYF. Written as DNA, the CDR3 is TGTGCCAGCAGCCCGGACAGGGCTCTTCGGGGCGAGCAGTACTTC.